This T cell receptor beta chain was recorded in a study of cytomegalovirus exposure and HLA in healthy donors. Study results and limitations: Later analysis identified about 17,000 TCR beta sequences associated with HLA alleles, using a false discovery rate threshold of 0.05. In a later analysis, donors in an Asian-associated ancestry cluster reportedly had fewer N-insertions in productive TCRs than the cohort mean.

Primers: 60 Vbeta forward and 13 Jbeta reverse. Produced via immunoSEQ multiplex PCR; TCRdb's table is partial and in-frame only. The sample comprises approximately 170,000 clones, roughly 80% of which are singletons, and 1.3% rests with the top ten. About this clone: The antigen remains unidentified.

The sequence came from a man between 50 and 59 years old in good health and CMV-seropositive. Sample: PBMCs.

The CDR3 here is CASSLRDSDNEQFF. CDR3 DNA: TGTGCCAGCAGCCTCCGGGACAGCGACAATGAGCAGTTCTTC. The chain has TRBV11-1 and TRBJ2-1; TRBD1 agrees at 7 bases. This CDR3 has 14 residues. V lost 5 bases and J lost 5; bases outside the gene matches: 6. CDR1 and CDR2 from the germline V gene are SGHAT and FQDESV (reference sequence). The complete variable domain, with remaining parts taken from reference TRBV11-1 and TRBJ2-1, reads EAEVAQSPRYKITEKSQAVAFWCDPISGHATLYWYRQILGQGPELLVQFQDESVVDDSQLPKDRFSAERLKGVDSTLKIQPAELGDSAMYLCASSLRDSDNEQFFGPGTRLTVL.